This T cell receptor (beta chain) was captured by sequencing in a study of T cell repertoires in cytomegalovirus infection. The overall study: Both recently identified HLA-C-restricted and well-studied HLA-B-restricted CMV epitopes were used in the study.

The CDR3 has 13 amino acids. Germline V gene data show CDR1 as MNHNS and CDR2 as SASEGT. V lost 8 bases and J 3 bases, leaving 11 bases between the germline ends. TCRdb reprocessed the reads with MiXCR, giving one entry per CDR3 protein. The sample includes around 310,000 distinct CDR3 sequences, just under 30% of them seen just once. As concerns this clonotype: The target antigen is unknown.

This clonotype was sampled from a human donor in good health (CMV status not recorded). Some clones in this sample may be carry-over from other donors' samples. Here the sequenced sample was cultured PBMCs, taken from culture after CMV antigen stimulation. The chain uses TRBV6-1 and TRBJ1-5; D is undetermined. The CDR3 here is CASGEISNQPQHF. CDR3 nucleotide sequence: TGTGCCAGCGGGGAGATATCCAATCAGCCCCAGCATTTT.